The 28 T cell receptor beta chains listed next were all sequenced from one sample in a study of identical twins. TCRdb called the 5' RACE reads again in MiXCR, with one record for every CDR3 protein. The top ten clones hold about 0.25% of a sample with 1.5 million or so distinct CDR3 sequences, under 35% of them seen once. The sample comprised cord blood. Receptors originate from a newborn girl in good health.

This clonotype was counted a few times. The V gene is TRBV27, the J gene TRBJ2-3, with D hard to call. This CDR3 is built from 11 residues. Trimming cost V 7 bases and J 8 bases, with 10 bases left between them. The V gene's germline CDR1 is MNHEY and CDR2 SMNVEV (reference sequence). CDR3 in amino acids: CASTFLGTQYF. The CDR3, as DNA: TGTGCCAGCACATTTTTGGGTACGCAGTATTTT.

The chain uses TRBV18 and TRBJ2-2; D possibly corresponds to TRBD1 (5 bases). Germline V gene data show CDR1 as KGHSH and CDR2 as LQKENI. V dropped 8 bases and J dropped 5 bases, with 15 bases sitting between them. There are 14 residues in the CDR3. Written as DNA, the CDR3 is TGTGCCAGCACACTAAGCAGGGTTACCGGGGAGCTGTTTTTT. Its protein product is CASTLSRVTGELFF.

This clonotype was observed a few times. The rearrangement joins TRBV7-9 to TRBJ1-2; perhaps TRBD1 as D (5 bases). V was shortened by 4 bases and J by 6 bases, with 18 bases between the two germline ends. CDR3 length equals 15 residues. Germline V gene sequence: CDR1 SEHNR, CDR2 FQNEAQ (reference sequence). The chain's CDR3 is CASSSFRGTLDGYTF. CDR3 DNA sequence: TGTGCCAGCAGCTCCTTCCGCGGGACTCTAGATGGCTACACCTTC.

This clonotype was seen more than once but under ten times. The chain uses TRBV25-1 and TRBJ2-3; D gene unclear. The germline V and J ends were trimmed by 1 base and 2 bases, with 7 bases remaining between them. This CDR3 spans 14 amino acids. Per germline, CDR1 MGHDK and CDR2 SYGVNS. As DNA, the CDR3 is TGTGCCAGCAGTGAATGGTCTTACACAGATACGCAGTATTTT. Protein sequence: CASSEWSYTDTQYF.

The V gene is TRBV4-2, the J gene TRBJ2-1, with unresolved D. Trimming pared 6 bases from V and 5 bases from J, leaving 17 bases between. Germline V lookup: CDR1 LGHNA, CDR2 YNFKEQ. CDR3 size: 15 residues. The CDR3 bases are TGTGCCAGCAGGGACGCCGGGTCCCCAAACAATGAGCAGTTCTTC. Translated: CASRDAGSPNNEQFF.

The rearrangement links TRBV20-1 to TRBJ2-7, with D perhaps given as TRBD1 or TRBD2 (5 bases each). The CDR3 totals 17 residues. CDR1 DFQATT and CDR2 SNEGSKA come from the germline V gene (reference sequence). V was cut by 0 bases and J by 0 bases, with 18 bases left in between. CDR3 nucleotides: TGCAGTGCTAGAGATGTTGTAGGGACCGCGAGCTCCTACGAGCAGTACTTC. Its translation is CSARDVVGTASSYEQYF.

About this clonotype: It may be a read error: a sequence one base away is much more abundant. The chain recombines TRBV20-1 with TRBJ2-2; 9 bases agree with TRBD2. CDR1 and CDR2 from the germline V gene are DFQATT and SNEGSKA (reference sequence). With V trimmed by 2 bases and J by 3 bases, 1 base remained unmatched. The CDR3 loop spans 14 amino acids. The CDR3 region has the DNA TGCAGTGCTAGACTAGCGGGGTACACCGGGGAGCTGTTTTTT. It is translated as CSARLAGYTGELFF.

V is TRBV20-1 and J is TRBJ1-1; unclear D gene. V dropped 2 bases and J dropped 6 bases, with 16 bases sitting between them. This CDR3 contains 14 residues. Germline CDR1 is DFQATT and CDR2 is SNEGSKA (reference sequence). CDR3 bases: TGCAGTGCTAGAAGGCAGGCCGAGCCTGCTGAAGCTTTCTTT. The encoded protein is CSARRQAEPAEAFF.

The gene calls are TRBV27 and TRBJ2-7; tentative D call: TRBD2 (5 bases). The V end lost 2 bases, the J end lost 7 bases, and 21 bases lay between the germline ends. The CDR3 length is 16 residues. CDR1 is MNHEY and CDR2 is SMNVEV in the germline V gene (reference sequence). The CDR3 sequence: CASSLKAGRAYNEQYF. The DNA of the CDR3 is TGTGCCAGCAGTTTAAAGGCGGGTCGCGCCTACAATGAGCAGTACTTC.

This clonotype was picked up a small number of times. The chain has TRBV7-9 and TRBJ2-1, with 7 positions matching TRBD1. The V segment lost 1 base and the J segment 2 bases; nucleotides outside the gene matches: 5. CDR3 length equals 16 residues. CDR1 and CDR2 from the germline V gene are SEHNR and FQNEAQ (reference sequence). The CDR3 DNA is TGTGCCAGCAGCTTAGAGGGGGCAGGACCCTACAATGAGCAGTTCTTC. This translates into CASSLEGAGPYNEQFF.

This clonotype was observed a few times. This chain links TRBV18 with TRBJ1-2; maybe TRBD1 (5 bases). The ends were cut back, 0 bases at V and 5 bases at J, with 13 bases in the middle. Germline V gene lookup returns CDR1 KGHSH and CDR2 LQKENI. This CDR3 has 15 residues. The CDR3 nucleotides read TGTGCCAGCTCACCACCGATCGGGCAGGGTTATGGCTACACCTTC. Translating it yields CASSPPIGQGYGYTF.

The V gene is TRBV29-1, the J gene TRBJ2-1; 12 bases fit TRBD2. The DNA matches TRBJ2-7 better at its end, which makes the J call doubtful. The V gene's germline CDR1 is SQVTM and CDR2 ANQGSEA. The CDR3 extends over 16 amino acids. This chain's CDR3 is CSVDIGLAGTYNEQYF. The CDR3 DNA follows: TGCAGCGTTGACATAGGACTAGCGGGGACGTACAATGAGCAGTACTTC.

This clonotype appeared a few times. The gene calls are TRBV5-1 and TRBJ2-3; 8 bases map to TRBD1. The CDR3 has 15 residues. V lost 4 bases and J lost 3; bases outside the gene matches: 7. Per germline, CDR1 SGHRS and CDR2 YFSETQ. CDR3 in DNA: TGCGCCAGCAGCGCCGGACAGGGTAGGACAGATACGCAGTATTTT. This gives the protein CASSAGQGRTDTQYF.

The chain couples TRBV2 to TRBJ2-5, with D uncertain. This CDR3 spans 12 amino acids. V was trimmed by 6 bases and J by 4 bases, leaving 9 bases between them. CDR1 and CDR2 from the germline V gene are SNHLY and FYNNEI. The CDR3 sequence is CASSEPGETQYF. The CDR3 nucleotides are TGTGCCAGCAGCGAACCCGGAGAGACCCAGTACTTC.

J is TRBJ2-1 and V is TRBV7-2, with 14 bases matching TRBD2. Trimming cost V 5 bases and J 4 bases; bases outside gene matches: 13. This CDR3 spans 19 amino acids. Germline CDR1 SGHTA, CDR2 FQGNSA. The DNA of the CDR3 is TGTGCCAGCAGCGGCGCGGGACTAGCGGGGGCGAGCCTTTACAATGAGCAGTTCTTC. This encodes CASSGAGLAGASLYNEQFF.

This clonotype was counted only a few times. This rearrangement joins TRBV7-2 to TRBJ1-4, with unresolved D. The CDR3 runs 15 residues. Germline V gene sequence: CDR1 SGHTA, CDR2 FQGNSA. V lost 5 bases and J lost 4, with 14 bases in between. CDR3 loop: CASSLILSVNEKLFF. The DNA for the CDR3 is TGTGCCAGCAGCCTAATATTAAGTGTTAATGAAAAACTGTTTTTT.

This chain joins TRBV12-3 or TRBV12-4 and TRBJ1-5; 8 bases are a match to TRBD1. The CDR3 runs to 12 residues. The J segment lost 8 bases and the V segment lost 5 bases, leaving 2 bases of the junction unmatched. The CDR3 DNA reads TGTGCCAGCAGTGACAGGGGCAAGCCCCAGCATTTT. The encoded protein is CASSDRGKPQHF.

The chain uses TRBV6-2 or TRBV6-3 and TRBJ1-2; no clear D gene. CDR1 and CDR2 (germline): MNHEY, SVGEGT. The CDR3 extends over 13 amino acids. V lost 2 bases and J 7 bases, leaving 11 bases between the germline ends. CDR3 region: CASSYAVLGGYTF. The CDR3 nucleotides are TGTGCCAGCAGTTACGCCGTCTTGGGTGGCTACACCTTC.

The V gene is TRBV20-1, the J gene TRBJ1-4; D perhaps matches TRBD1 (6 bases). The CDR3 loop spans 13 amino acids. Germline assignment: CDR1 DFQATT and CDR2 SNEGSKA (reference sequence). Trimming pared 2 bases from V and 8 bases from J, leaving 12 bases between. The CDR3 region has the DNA TGCAGTGCTAGAACAGGGCCTCGGGAAAAACTGTTTTTT. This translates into CSARTGPREKLFF.

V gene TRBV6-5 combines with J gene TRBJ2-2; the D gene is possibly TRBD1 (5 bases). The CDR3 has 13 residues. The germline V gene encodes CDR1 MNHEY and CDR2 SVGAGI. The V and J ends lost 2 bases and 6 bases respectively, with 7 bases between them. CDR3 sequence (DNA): TGTGCCAGCAGTTACACCAGGGCCGGGGAGCTGTTTTTT. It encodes CASSYTRAGELFF.

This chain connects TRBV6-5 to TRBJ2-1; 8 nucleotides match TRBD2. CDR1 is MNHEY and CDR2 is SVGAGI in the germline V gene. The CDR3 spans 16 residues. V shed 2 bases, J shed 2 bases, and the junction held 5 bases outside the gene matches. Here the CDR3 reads CASSYMSSGTYNEQFF. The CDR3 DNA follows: TGTGCCAGCAGTTACATGAGTAGCGGGACCTACAATGAGCAGTTCTTC.

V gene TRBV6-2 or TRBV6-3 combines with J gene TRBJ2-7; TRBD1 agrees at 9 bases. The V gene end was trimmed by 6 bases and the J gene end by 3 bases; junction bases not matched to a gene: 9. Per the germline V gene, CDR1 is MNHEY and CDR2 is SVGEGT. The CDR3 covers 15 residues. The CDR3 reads CASRETGQGIYEQYF. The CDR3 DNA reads TGTGCCAGCAGAGAAACGGGACAGGGCATCTACGAGCAGTACTTC.

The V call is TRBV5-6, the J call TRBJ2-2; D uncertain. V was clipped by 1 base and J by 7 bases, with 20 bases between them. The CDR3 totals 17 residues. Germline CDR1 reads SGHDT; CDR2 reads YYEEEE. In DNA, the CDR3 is TGTGCCAGCAGCTTGCTCGGTATGGGCGGAAGGATCGGGGAGCTGTTTTTT. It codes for CASSLLGMGGRIGELFF.

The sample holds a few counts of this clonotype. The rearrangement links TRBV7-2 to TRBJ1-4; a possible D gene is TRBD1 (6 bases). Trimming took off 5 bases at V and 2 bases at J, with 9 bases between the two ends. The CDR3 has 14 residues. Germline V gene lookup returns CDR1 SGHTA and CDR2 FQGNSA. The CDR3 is CASSAQGTNEKLFF. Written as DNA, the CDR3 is TGTGCCAGCAGCGCTCAGGGGACTAATGAAAAACTGTTTTTT.

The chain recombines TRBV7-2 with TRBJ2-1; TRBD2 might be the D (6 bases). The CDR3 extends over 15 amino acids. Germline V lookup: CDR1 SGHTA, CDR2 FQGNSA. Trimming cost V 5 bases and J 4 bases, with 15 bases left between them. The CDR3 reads CASSSLPGVYNEQFF. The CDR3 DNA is TGTGCCAGCAGCAGTCTACCGGGAGTTTACAATGAGCAGTTCTTC.

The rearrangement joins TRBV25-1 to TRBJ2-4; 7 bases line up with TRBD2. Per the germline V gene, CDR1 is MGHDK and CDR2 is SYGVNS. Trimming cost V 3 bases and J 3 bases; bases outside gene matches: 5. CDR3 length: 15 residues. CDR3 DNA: TGTGCCAGCAGTGAGGGGGGGGGTGGCAAAAACATTCAGTACTTC. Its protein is CASSEGGGGKNIQYF.

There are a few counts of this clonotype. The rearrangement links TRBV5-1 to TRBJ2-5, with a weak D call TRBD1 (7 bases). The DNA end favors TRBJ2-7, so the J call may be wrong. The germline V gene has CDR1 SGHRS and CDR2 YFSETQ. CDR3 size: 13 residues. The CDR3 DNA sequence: TGCGCCAGCAGCTTTGCTCAGGGGGGCGAGCAGTACTTC. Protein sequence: CASSFAQGGEQYF.

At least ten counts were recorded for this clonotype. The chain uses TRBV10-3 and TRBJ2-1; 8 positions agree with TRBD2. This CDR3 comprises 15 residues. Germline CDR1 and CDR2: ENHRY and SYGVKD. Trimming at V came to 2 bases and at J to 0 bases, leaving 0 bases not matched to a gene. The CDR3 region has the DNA TGTGCCATCAGTGAGACTAGCGGCTCCTACAATGAGCAGTTCTTC. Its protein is CAISETSGSYNEQFF.